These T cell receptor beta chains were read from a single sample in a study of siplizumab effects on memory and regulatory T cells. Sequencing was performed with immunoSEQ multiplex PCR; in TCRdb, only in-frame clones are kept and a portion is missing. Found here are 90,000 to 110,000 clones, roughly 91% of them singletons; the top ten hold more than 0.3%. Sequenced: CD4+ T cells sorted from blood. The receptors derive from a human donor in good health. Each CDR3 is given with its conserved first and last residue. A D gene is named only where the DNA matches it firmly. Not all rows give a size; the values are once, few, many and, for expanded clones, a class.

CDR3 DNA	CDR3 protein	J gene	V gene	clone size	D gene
TGTGCCAGCACCAGGACAGGACCCAACTATGGCTACACCTTC	CASTRTGPNYGYTF	TRBJ1-2	TRBV7-8	.	TRBD1
TGTGCCTGGAGGCGGGATCTATCGGATGAGCAGTTCTTC	CAWRRDLSDEQFF	TRBJ2-1	TRBV30	once	.
TGTGCCAGCAGCTACGCAGGGGGTGGGGCCAACGTCCTGACTTTC	CASSYAGGGANVLTF	TRBJ2-6	TRBV5-4	.	TRBD1
TGTGCCAGCAGCCGGAAGGCCTCGACAGGCAACTATGGCTACACCTTC	CASSRKASTGNYGYTF	TRBJ1-2	TRBV5-4	.	.
TGTGCCAGCAGCTTTTACAGGGGGCAAGATCAGCCCCAGCATTTT	CASSFYRGQDQPQHF	TRBJ1-5	TRBV7-9	.	TRBD1
TGTGCCAGCAGTGGATGGGGACAGGGGTTAAGGAACACTGAAGCTTTCTTT	CASSGWGQGLRNTEAFF	TRBJ1-1	TRBV6-1	.	TRBD1
TGCGCCAGCAGCTTGGTTCCAGGGGGGACTGGGAGTATTTTCGCCTTC	CASSLVPGGTGSIFAF	TRBJ1-2	TRBV5-1	once	TRBD1
TGTGCCAGCAGCCCGGGACAGGGGTCCTACGAGCAGTACTTC	CASSPGQGSYEQYF	TRBJ2-7	TRBV11-3	.	TRBD1
TGTGCCAGCACCTTTCCTCCTGGGTTGAACACTGAAGCTTTCTTT	CASTFPPGLNTEAFF	TRBJ1-1	TRBV6-6	.	.
TGCAGCGCCCTGAAGGGACATTTCGGTGGCTACACCTTC	CSALKGHFGGYTF	TRBJ1-2	TRBV29-1	few	.
TGTGCCAGCAGCCTGGGAAATGAGCAGTTCTTC	CASSLGNEQFF	TRBJ2-1	TRBV7-9	.	.
TGTGCCAGCAGCGTAGCGGGGGGCAAGGGATCTGAAGCTTTCTTT	CASSVAGGKGSEAFF	TRBJ1-1	TRBV9	.	.
TGCGCCAGCAGCCTAGACTCCTCAGTCAGGGAGACCCAGTACTTC	CASSLDSSVRETQYF	TRBJ2-5	TRBV4-1	.	.
TGTGCCAGCAGTACCCGTGCGGCACTAGGCTATGGCTACACCTTC	CASSTRAALGYGYTF	TRBJ1-2	TRBV27	once	.
TGTGCCAGCAGTTTAGGAGTAATCCCCTACGAGCAGTACTTC	CASSLGVIPYEQYF	TRBJ2-7	TRBV27	.	.
TGCAGCGTTGAATTGTGGAGGGTGGGACAGGGGGGAGAGACCCAGTACTTC	CSVELWRVGQGGETQYF	TRBJ2-5	TRBV29-1	.	TRBD1
TGTGCCAGCAGTTATTACAGGGGGCCGGATGGCTACACCTTC	CASSYYRGPDGYTF	TRBJ1-2	TRBV6-5	.	TRBD1
TGTGCCAGCAGCTTAGCCCGGGCAGATGGGGAGCCCCAGCATTTT	CASSLARADGEPQHF	TRBJ1-5	TRBV7-8	.	.
TGTGCCTGGAGTGTCACCCCTCAGGGTCTCTCCACCTTC	CAWSVTPQGLSTF	TRBJ1-2	TRBV30	.	.
TGTGCCAGCAGGATAGACAGGGTAAGCTCCTACGAGCAGTACTTC	CASRIDRVSSYEQYF	TRBJ2-7	TRBV6-1	.	TRBD1
TGTGCCAGCAATAGGGGGGCAGATACGCAGTATTTT	CASNRGADTQYF	TRBJ2-3	TRBV7-2	.	.
TGCGCCAGCAGCTTGTATTTGGGGTCCGGGGCCCTAGCCAAAAACATTCAGTACTTC	CASSLYLGSGALAKNIQYF	TRBJ2-4	TRBV5-1	.	.
TGCGCCAGCAGCACCGGACTAGCGGGAGGGCCGACCCGAGAGACCCAGTACTTC	CASSTGLAGGPTRETQYF	TRBJ2-5	TRBV5-1	.	TRBD2
TGTGCCAGCAGTCCCAGAGCGGGAGGGGCCACAGATACGCAGTATTTT	CASSPRAGGATDTQYF	TRBJ2-3	TRBV2	.	TRBD2
TGTGCCAGCACGGGCATGCAAGCTGAAGCTTTCTTT	CASTGMQAEAFF	TRBJ1-1	TRBV7-2	.	.
TGTGCCATCAGTGAGGGGGGACGGGAAGCTTTCTTT	CAISEGGREAFF	TRBJ1-1	TRBV10-3	.	.
TGTGCCAGCAGCCCAGCGGGTTCCACGAGCTACACCTTC	CASSPAGSTSYTF	TRBJ1-2	TRBV7-9	once	.